This TCR beta chain was profiled in a study of T-cell memory formation after mild COVID-19. With 4 bases removed from V and 4 bases from J, the gap between germline ends came to 11 bases. CDR3 length equals 14 residues. Germline-derived CDR1 and CDR2 are LGHNA and YSLEER. TCRdb reprocessed the 5' RACE reads via MiXCR and lists one record per CDR3 protein. This sample has 300,000 to 350,000 distinct CDR3 sequences; roughly 19% occur once, and the top ten carry around a fifth. Sequencing was carried out using PBMCs or a T cell subset sorted from them (not recorded which). The source is a man aged 18 to 35 who had mild COVID-19 (a few samples of this study predate the infection). Cell type and time point are not known. This chain links TRBV4-3 with TRBJ2-1; a weak D match, TRBD2 (5 bases). The CDR3 loop is CASSLLAGYNEQFF. CDR3 sequence (DNA): TGCGCCAGCAGCCTCCTGGCGGGTTACAATGAGCAGTTCTTC.